This T cell receptor beta chain was found in a study of cytomegalovirus exposure and HLA in healthy donors. Details on this clone: Its antigen is as yet unknown.

The V and J ends lost 5 bases and 2 bases respectively, with 9 bases between them. Germline-derived CDR1 and CDR2 are SGHVS and FQNEAQ. The CDR3 consists of 13 residues. This PCR relied on a set of 60 Vbeta primers and 13 Jbeta primers. The table came from immunoSEQ multiplex PCR; TCRdb's copy has only in-frame clones and leaves some out. Here the sample spans some 200,000 clones, about 89% being singletons. Broader study findings: High specificity and sensitivity for cytomegalovirus status were reported for the classifier. A likely sequencing artifact accounted for one observed cluster of highly shared sequence variants.

The chain links TRBV7-8 to TRBJ1-2; the D gene is possibly TRBD1 (6 bases). The sample comprised PBMCs. This clonotype was sampled from a woman aged 18-35 years in good health and CMV-seronegative. The CDR3 sequence is CASSPGQNYGYTF. CDR3 sequence (DNA): TGTGCCAGCAGCCCCGGACAGAACTATGGCTACACCTTC. Drawing the rest from reference TRBV7-8 and TRBJ1-2, the complete variable domain is GAGVSQSPRYKVAKRGQDVALRCDPISGHVSLFWYQQALGQGPEFLTYFQNEAQLDKSGLPSDRFFAERPEGSVSTLKIQRTQQEDSAVYLCASSPGQNYGYTFGSGTRLTVV.